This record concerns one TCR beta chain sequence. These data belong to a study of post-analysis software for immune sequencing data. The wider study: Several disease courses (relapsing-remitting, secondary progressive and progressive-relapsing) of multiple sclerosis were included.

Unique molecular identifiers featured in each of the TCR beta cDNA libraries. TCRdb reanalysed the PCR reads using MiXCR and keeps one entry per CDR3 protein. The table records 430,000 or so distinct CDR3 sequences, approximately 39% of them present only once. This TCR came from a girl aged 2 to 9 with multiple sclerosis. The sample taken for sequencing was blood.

The chain's CDR3 is CASSLNFGTGSYEQYF. CDR3 nucleotide sequence: TGTGCCAGCAGCTTAAATTTCGGGACAGGCTCTTACGAGCAGTACTTC. J is TRBJ2-7 and V is TRBV13, with 8 bases matching TRBD1. The J segment lost 4 bases and the V segment lost 2 bases, leaving 10 bases of the junction unmatched. CDR1 is PRHDT and CDR2 is FYEKMQ in the germline V gene (reference sequence). The CDR3 is made up of 16 amino acids.